The T cell receptor (beta chain) described here comes from a study of cytomegalovirus exposure and HLA in healthy donors. The study's findings and limits: Sequence variants that were highly shared formed a cluster that was likely a sequencing artifact. A previous analysis found most TCR beta V segments productive roughly 87% or roughly 30% of the time. Later analysis found that TCR beta chains associated with HLA were more clonally expanded than other, equally common chains.

Amplification used 60 Vbeta primers and 13 Jbeta primers. Clones were sequenced by immunoSEQ multiplex PCR, and TCRdb holds only the in-frame ones, with some missing. In the table there are approximately 290,000 clones, about 80% of which are singletons. This clone was seen a few times. Its target is not known. J was trimmed by 8 bases and V by 1 base; bases with no gene match: 7. This CDR3 spans 14 amino acids. Germline V lookup: CDR1 SGHVS, CDR2 FNYEAQ. This chain uses TRBV7-6 with TRBJ2-5; 7 bases line up with TRBD1. The specimen was PBMCs. The sequence derives from a girl between 2 and 10 years old in good health and CMV-seronegative. CDR3 in amino acids: CASSLGGTVITQYF. The CDR3 DNA is TGTGCCAGCAGCTTAGGGGGGACAGTCATTACCCAGTACTTC.